The text below deals with one T cell receptor beta chain. This CDR3 has 12 residues. In germline, CDR1 is SEHNR, CDR2 FQNEAQ (reference sequence). The V and J ends lost 6 bases and 3 bases respectively, with 6 bases between them. The record originates from a study of cytomegalovirus exposure and HLA in healthy donors. Profiling relied on immunoSEQ multiplex PCR, and the TCRdb table lists in-frame clones only, not all of them. This sample has roughly 130,000 clones, with about 90% found just once. The chain has TRBV7-9 and TRBJ1-3; D ambiguous. Sequences were obtained from PBMCs. The sequence derives from a man younger than 45 in good health and CMV-seronegative. CDR3 region: CASRIGGNTIYF. The CDR3 DNA reads TGTGCCAGCAGGATCGGTGGAAACACCATATATTTT.